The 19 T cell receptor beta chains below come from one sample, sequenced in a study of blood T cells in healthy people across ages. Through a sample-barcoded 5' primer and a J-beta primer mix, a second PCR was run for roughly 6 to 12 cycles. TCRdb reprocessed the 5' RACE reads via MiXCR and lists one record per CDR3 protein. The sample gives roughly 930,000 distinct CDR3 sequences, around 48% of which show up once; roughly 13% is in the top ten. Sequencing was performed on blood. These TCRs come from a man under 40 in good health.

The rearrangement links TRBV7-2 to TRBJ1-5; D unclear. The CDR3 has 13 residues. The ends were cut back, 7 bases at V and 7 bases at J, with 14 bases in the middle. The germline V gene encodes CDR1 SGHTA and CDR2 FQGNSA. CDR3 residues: CASTEHVGQPQHF. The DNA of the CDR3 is TGTGCCAGCACCGAGCATGTGGGCCAGCCCCAGCATTTT.

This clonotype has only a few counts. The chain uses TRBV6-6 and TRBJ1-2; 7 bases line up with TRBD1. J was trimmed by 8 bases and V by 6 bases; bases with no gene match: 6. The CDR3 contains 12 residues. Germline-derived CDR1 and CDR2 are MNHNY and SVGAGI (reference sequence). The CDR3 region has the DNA TGTGCCAGCAGCGCAGCAGGGGGAGGCTACACCTTC. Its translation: CASSAAGGGYTF.

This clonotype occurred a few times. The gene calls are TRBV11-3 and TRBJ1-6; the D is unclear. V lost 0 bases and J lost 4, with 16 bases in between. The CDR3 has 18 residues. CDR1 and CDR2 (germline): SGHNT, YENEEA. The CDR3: CASSLDNWASLYNSPLHF. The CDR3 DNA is TGTGCCAGCAGCTTAGATAATTGGGCCAGCCTTTATAATTCACCCCTCCACTTT.

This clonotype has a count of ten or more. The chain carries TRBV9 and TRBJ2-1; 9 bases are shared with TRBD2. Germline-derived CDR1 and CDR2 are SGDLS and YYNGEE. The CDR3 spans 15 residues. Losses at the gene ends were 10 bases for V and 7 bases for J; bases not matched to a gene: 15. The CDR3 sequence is CASTTAGGPGNEQFF. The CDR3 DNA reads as TGTGCCTCTACCACGGCGGGGGGGCCGGGGAATGAGCAGTTCTTC.

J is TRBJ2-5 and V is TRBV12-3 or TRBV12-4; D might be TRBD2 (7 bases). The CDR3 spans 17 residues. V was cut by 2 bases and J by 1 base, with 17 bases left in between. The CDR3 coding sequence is TGTGCCAGCAGTTTATACTCGGCGGGGGCCTTCCAAGAGACCCAGTACTTC. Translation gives CASSLYSAGAFQETQYF.

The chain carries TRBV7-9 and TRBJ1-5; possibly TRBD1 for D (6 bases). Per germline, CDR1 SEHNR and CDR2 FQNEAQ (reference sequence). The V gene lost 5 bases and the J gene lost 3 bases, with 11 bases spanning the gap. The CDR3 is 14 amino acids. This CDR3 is CASSRGRDNQPQHF. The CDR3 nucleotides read TGTGCCAGCAGCCGGGGGCGCGACAATCAGCCCCAGCATTTT.

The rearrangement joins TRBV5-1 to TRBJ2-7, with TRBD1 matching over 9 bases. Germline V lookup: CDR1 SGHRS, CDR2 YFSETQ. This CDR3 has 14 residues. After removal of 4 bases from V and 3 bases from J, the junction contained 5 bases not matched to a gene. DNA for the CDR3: TGCGCCAGCAGCAATCCGGGACAGGGCTACGAGCAGTACTTC. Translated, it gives CASSNPGQGYEQYF.

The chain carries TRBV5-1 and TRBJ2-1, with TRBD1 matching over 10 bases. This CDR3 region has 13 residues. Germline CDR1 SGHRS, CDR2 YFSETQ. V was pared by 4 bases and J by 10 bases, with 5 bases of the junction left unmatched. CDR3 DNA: TGCGCCAGCAGCCCGACAGGGGGCTGGGAGCAGTTCTTC. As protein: CASSPTGGWEQFF.

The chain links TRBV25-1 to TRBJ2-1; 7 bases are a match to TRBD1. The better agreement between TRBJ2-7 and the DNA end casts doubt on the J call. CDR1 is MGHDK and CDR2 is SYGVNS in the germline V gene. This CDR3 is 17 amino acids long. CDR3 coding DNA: TGTGCCAGCAGTGAATCCGGCAGGGGGATATCCTACAATGAGCAGTACTTC. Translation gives CASSESGRGISYNEQYF.

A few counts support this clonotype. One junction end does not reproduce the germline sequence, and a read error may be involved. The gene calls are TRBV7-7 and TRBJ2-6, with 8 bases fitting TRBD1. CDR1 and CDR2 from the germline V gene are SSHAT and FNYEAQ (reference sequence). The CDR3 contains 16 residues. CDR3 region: CASSPELGQGDNVLTF. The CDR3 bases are TGTGCTAGCAGCCCCGAGCTCGGACAGGGCGACAACGTCCTGACTTTC.

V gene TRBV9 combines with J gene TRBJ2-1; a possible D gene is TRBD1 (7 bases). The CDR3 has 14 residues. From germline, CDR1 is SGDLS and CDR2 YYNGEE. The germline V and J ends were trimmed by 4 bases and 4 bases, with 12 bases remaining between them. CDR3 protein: CASSRAGGYNEQFF. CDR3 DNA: TGTGCCAGCAGCAGGGCAGGGGGGTACAATGAGCAGTTCTTC. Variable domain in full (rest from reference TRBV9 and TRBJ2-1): DSGVTQTPKHLITATGQRVTLRCSPRSGDLSVYWYQQSLDQGLQFLIQYYNGEERAKGNILERFSAQQFPDLHSELNLSSLELGDSALYFCASSRAGGYNEQFFGPGTRLTVL.

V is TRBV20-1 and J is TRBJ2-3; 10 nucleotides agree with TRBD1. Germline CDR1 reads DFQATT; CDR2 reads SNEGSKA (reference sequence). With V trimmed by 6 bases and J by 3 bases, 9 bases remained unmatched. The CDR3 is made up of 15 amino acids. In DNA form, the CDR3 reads TGCAGTGCACCACCTTGGGGACAGGGGACAGATACGCAGTATTTT. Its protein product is CSAPPWGQGTDTQYF.

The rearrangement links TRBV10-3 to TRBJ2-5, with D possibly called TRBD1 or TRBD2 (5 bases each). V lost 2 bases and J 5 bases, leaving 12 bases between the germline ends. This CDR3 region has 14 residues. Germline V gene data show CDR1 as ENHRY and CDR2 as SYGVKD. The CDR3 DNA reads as TGTGCCATCAGTGAGGCGGTCAGGGAGGAGACCCAGTACTTC. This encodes CAISEAVREETQYF.

CDR3 DNA sequence: TGTGCCAGCAGCGTACATGCCCCGAGCTCCTACGAGCAGTACTTC. It specifies CASSVHAPSSYEQYF. This sequence joins TRBV9 and TRBJ2-7; D gene uncertain. The V end lost 1 base, the J end lost 0 bases, and 11 bases lay between the germline ends. The CDR3 runs to 15 residues. Germline CDR1 SGDLS, CDR2 YYNGEE.

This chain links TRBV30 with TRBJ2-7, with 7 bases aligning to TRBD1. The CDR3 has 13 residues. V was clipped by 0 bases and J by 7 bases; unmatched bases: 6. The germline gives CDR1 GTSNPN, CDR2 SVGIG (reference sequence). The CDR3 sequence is CAWSVAGGGEQYF. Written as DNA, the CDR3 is TGTGCCTGGAGTGTGGCAGGGGGTGGTGAGCAGTACTTC.

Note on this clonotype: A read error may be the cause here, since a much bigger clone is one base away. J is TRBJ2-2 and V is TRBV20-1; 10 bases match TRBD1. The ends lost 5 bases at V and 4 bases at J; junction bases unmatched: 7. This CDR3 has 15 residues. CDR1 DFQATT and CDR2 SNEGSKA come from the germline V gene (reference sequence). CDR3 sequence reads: CSARRQGASTGELFF. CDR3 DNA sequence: TGCAGTGCTCGGCGACAGGGGGCAAGCACCGGGGAGCTGTTTTTT.

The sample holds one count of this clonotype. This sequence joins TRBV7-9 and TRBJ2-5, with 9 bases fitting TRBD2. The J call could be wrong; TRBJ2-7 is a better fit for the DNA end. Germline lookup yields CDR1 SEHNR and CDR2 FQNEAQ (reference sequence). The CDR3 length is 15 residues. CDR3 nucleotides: TGTGCCAGCAGCTTAGGGGGTAGCGGGAGCAACGAGCAGTACTTC. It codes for CASSLGGSGSNEQYF.

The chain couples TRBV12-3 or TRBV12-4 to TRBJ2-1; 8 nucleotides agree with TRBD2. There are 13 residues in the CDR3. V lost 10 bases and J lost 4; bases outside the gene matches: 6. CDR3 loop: CATAGGRYNEQFF. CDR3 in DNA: TGTGCCACCGCGGGGGGTCGGTACAATGAGCAGTTCTTC.

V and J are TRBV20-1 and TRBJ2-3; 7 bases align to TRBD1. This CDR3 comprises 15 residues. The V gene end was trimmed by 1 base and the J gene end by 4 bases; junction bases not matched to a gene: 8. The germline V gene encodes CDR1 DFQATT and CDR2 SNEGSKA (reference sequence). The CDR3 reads CSARVHGQGADTQYF. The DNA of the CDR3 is TGCAGTGCTAGAGTCCACGGGCAGGGGGCAGATACGCAGTATTTT.